Below, 7 T cell receptor beta chains from the same sample are listed, as sequenced in a study of blood T cell repertoires in COVID-19. Sequencing used immunoSEQ multiplex PCR; TCRdb keeps in-frame clones, though not all of them. This table holds fewer than 60,000 clones, around 92% found once. Sequencing was done on a sample of peripheral blood. The receptors were sampled from a human donor in a cohort sampled during active COVID-19.

The chain carries TRBV14 and TRBJ1-1, with TRBD1 as a possible D gene (6 bases). The CDR3 contains 12 residues. Trimming took 4 bases from V and 9 from J, leaving 12 bases between them. Germline loops: CDR1 SGHDN, CDR2 FVKESK. The CDR3 loop reads CASSLGGVKAFF. For the CDR3, the DNA is TGTGCCAGCAGCCTAGGGGGGGTGAAAGCTTTCTTT. Using reference TRBV14 and TRBJ1-1 for the parts outside the CDR3, the full variable domain is EAGVTQFPSHSVIEKGQTVTLRCDPISGHDNLYWYRRVMGKEIKFLLHFVKESKQDESGMPNNRFLAERTGGTYSTLKVQPAELEDSGVYFCASSLGGVKAFFGQGTRLTVV.

This clone was seen a single time. This chain links TRBV4-2 with TRBJ1-2; no clear D gene. The CDR3 sequence is 13 residues long. Between the trimmed V and J ends, which lost 6 bases and 5 bases, there was a span of 13 bases. The germline gives CDR1 LGHNA, CDR2 YNFKEQ. The CDR3 nucleotides are TGTGCCAGCAGACACCCCCCCGGGTATGGCTACACCTTC. Translated, it gives CASRHPPGYGYTF.

This clone showed up just a few times. V is TRBV19 and J is TRBJ1-5, with D possibly being TRBD1 (6 bases). V shed 6 bases and J shed 3 bases, with 12 bases lying between them. CDR1 LNHDA and CDR2 SQIVND come from the germline V gene (reference sequence). CDR3 length equals 14 residues. The chain's CDR3 is CASSQGQPNQPQHF. DNA of the CDR3: TGTGCCAGTAGCCAAGGACAGCCCAATCAGCCCCAGCATTTT.

The chain joins TRBV7-2 to TRBJ2-1, with 10 nucleotides matching TRBD1. Germline-derived CDR1 and CDR2 are SGHTA and FQGNSA. V gave up 3 bases and J gave up 5 bases; unmatched junction bases: 16. The CDR3 covers 19 residues. In nucleotides, the CDR3 is TGTGCCAGCAGCTTTTTCGGACAGGGGGATCTACGAGATAACAATGAGCAGTTCTTC. This sequence encodes CASSFFGQGDLRDNNEQFF.

The chain joins TRBV5-4 to TRBJ1-2; D is perhaps TRBD1 (6 bases). The CDR3 loop spans 16 amino acids. V lost 5 bases, J lost 0 bases, and 17 bases lay in between. The germline CDR1 and CDR2 sequences are SGHNT and YYREEE (reference sequence). CDR3 sequence (DNA): TGTGCCAGCAGGGGCCTTGACAGGTTAGCTAACTATGGCTACACCTTC. Protein product: CASRGLDRLANYGYTF.

The rearrangement joins TRBV2 to TRBJ2-1; 7 positions agree with TRBD1. V was pared by 6 bases and J by 6 bases, with 11 bases of the junction left unmatched. Germline V gene lookup returns CDR1 SNHLY and CDR2 FYNNEI. The CDR3 consists of 15 residues. This CDR3 is CASSGQATTLNEQFF. The CDR3 nucleotides read TGTGCCAGCAGCGGACAGGCCACTACTCTCAATGAGCAGTTCTTC.

The chain joins TRBV19 to TRBJ1-3; no reliable D call. CDR1 is LNHDA, CDR2 SQIVND, per germline (reference sequence). The CDR3 has 13 amino acids. Trimming shortened V by 3 bases and J by 9 bases, and 12 bases separated the two germline ends. The CDR3 loop reads CASSIGIPATIYF. CDR3 coding DNA: TGTGCCAGTAGTATCGGGATCCCAGCCACCATATATTTT.